Listed below are T cell receptor beta chains from one sample, sequenced in a study. TCRdb reprocessed the 5' RACE reads with MiXCR, giving one entry per CDR3 protein. This sample carries 5,300 or so distinct CDR3 sequences, about 35% of them seen once, and the ten largest clones take approximately 55%. Input material: memory CD4+ T cells sorted from blood. Source of these receptors: a female donor with breast cancer. Each CDR3 is given with its conserved first and last residue. Each record gives: V gene, J gene, D gene, clone size, CDR3 protein, CDR3 DNA. A D gene is named only where the DNA matches it firmly. Part of the rows lack a size; the others show once, few, many or a class for expanded clones.

TRBV20-1	TRBJ2-7	TRBD2	once	CSARLAGPSYEQYF	TGCAGTGCTAGGTTAGCGGGCCCCTCCTACGAGCAGTACTTC
TRBV7-2	TRBJ1-3	TRBD1	.	CASSSYRGSGNTIYF	TGTGCCAGCAGCTCCTACAGGGGATCTGGAAACACCATATATTTT
TRBV5-1	TRBJ2-7	TRBD1	.	CASSFGTGEEQYF	TGCGCCAGCAGCTTCGGGACAGGGGAGGAGCAGTACTTC
TRBV9	TRBJ2-4	.	few	CASSRTPRDIQYF	TGTGCCAGCAGCCGGACACCAAGGGACATTCAGTACTTC
TRBV12-3/TRBV12-4	TRBJ1-2	.	.	CASSLTGKDPYGYTF	TGTGCCAGCAGTTTGACGGGCAAAGACCCCTATGGCTACACCTTC
TRBV9	TRBJ1-2	.	few	CASSVGAKNYGYTF	TGTGCCAGCAGCGTAGGGGCCAAAAACTACGGCTACACCTTC
TRBV2	TRBJ1-3	.	many	CASIPRLVPTIYF	TGTGCCAGCATCCCCAGGCTGGTTCCCACCATATATTTT
TRBV5-1	TRBJ2-5	TRBD2	medium-sized	CASSNTLLGRGGGETQYF	TGCGCCAGCAGCAACACTCTCCTAGGGCGGGGGGGCGGAGAGACCCAGTACTTC
TRBV7-6	TRBJ2-2	.	.	CASSSPTAYTGELFF	TGTGCCAGCAGCTCCCCGACAGCGTACACCGGGGAGCTGTTTTTT
TRBV20-1	TRBJ2-3	.	many	CSARGPPADTQYF	TGCAGTGCTAGAGGTCCCCCCGCAGATACGCAGTATTTT
TRBV9	TRBJ2-7	TRBD1	many	CASSGRDSPYEQYF	TGTGCCAGCAGCGGCCGGGACAGCCCCTACGAGCAGTACTTC
TRBV20-1	TRBJ1-5	TRBD1	.	CSARKPGQRNQPQHF	TGCAGTGCTAGAAAACCGGGACAGCGCAATCAGCCCCAGCATTTT
TRBV7-2	TRBJ2-7	TRBD2	many	CASSFASSSGTYEQYF	TGTGCCAGCAGCTTCGCGTCGTCTAGCGGAACCTACGAGCAGTACTTC
TRBV7-9	TRBJ1-5	.	.	CASSSQGWNSNEPQHF	TGTGCCAGCAGCTCTCAGGGGTGGAATAGCAATGAGCCCCAGCATTTT
TRBV7-2	TRBJ2-3	TRBD2	.	CASSSSGTTIATQYF	TGTGCCAGCAGCTCCTCCGGGACTACGATTGCTACGCAGTATTTT
TRBV4-1	TRBJ2-3	TRBD2	many	CASSQLGTNTDTQYF	TGCGCCAGCAGCCAACTCGGGACTAACACAGATACGCAGTATTTT
TRBV30	TRBJ2-3	.	many	CAWSVLEREDTQYF	TGTGCCTGGAGTGTACTCGAGAGGGAGGATACGCAGTATTTT
TRBV5-1	TRBJ1-1	.	medium-sized	CASSFGDPNTEAFF	TGCGCCAGCAGCTTTGGGGATCCTAACACTGAAGCTTTCTTT
TRBV15	TRBJ2-3	TRBD2	.	CASGRAGSADTQYF	TGTGCCTCCGGAAGAGCGGGATCCGCAGATACGCAGTATTTT
TRBV5-5	TRBJ2-5	TRBD1	few	CASSEDRVETQYF	TGTGCCAGCAGCGAGGACAGGGTCGAGACCCAGTACTTC
TRBV3-1	TRBJ2-1	.	many	CASRQGALVNEQFF	TGTGCCAGCAGGCAAGGGGCTCTCGTCAATGAGCAGTTCTTC
TRBV4-2	TRBJ1-6	.	medium-sized	CASSQDTGLENSPLHF	TGTGCCAGCAGCCAAGATACGGGTTTGGAAAATTCACCCCTCCACTTT
TRBV6-5	TRBJ2-7	TRBD1	.	CASSYTGTAYEQYF	TGTGCCAGCAGTTACACAGGGACAGCCTACGAGCAGTACTTC
TRBV12-3/TRBV12-4	TRBJ2-3	.	medium-sized	CASSPGTFTDTQYF	TGTGCCAGCAGTCCCGGGACTTTTACAGATACGCAGTATTTT